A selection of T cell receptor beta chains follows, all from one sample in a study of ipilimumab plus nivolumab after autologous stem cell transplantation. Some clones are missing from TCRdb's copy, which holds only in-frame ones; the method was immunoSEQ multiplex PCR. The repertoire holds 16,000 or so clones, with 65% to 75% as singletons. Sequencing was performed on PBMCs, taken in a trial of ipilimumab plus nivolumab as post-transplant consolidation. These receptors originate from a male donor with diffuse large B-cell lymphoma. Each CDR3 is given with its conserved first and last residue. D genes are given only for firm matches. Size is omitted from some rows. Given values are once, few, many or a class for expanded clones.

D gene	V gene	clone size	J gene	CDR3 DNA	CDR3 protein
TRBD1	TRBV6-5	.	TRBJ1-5	TGTGCCAGCAGTTCCGGACAGGGGGGGAATCAGCCCCAGCATTTT	CASSSGQGGNQPQHF
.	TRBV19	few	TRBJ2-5	TGTGCCAGTAGTGTCGGAGACCAAGAGACCCAGTACTTC	CASSVGDQETQYF
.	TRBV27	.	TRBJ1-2	TGTGCCAGCAGTTTATCAAGACAGAGTGGCTACACCTTC	CASSLSRQSGYTF
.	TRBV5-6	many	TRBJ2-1	TGTGCCAGCAGCTTCGGGACCGTCGGCGAGCAGTTCTTC	CASSFGTVGEQFF
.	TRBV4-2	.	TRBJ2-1	TGTGCCAGCAGCCAATTAACAGGACAGTACAATGAGCAGTTCTTC	CASSQLTGQYNEQFF
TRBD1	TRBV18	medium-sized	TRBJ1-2	TGTGCCAGCTCCCCCAACACAGGGGCCTATGGCTACACCTTC	CASSPNTGAYGYTF
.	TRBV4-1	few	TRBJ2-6	TGCGCCAGCAGCCAAGAAGGGAAAGCTGGGGCCAACGTCCTGACTTTC	CASSQEGKAGANVLTF
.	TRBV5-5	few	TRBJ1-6	TGTGCCAGCAGCTTGGGGCAGCTGAATTCACCCCTCCACTTT	CASSLGQLNSPLHF
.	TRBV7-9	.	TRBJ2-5	TGTGCCAGCACCGTCGGGACCCCCGGGGCCCAGTACTTC	CASTVGTPGAQYF
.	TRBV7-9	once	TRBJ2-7	TGTGCCAGCAGCTTTGTCAGGTACGAGCAGTACTTC	CASSFVRYEQYF